These 32 T cell receptor beta chains originate from one sample sequenced in a study of blood T cell repertoires in COVID-19. Sequenced by immunoSEQ multiplex PCR; TCRdb stores in-frame clones only, minus some. The sample lists roughly 200,000 clones, about 81% occurring once. The sequenced sample was peripheral blood. These receptors were taken from an elderly woman with COVID-19, enrolled during active disease.

Comment on this clone: A read error may explain this, as a much larger clone is one base away. This same CDR3 is encoded by further DNA sequences in the sample. The chain links TRBV9 to TRBJ1-2; perhaps TRBD1 as D (6 bases). The CDR3 covers 13 residues. CDR1 is SGDLS, CDR2 YYNGEE, per germline. V dropped 5 bases and J dropped 4 bases, with 12 bases sitting between them. The CDR3 bases are TGTGCCAGCAGTGTTGGACAGACCTATGGCTACACCTTC. It yields the protein CASSVGQTYGYTF.

The rearrangement uses TRBV5-1 and TRBJ2-5, with TRBD2 identical over 7 bases. Per the germline V gene, CDR1 is SGHRS and CDR2 is YFSETQ. The CDR3 contains 12 residues. V gave up 5 bases and J gave up 4 bases; unmatched junction bases: 2. CDR3 residues: CASRGGGETQYF. The CDR3 region has the DNA TGCGCCAGCAGGGGCGGGGGAGAGACCCAGTACTTC.

This clone was counted only a few times. The chain recombines TRBV4-1 with TRBJ1-2; 8 bases map to TRBD1. Germline values: CDR1 MGHRA, CDR2 YSYEKL. The CDR3 sequence is 18 residues long. The V and J ends lost 2 bases and 0 bases, in that order; junction bases with no gene match: 11. CDR3 residues: CASSQPPWDRSTNYGYTF. The CDR3 region has the DNA TGCGCCAGCAGCCAACCCCCCTGGGACAGGTCCACTAACTATGGCTACACCTTC.

The rearrangement uses TRBV29-1 and TRBJ2-7, with D possibly TRBD1 on 7 matching bases. Germline assignment: CDR1 SQVTM and CDR2 ANQGSEA. This CDR3 has 12 residues. Trimming took 5 bases from V and 11 from J, leaving 19 bases between them. The CDR3 reads CSVRDSGWREYF. CDR3 nucleotide sequence: TGCAGCGTTAGGGACAGTGGATGGAGGGAGTACTTC.

This clone was seen a single time. The V call is TRBV9, the J call TRBJ2-2, with D perhaps TRBD1 (6 bases). Germline CDR1 SGDLS, CDR2 YYNGEE. V was trimmed by 4 bases and J by 5 bases, leaving 15 bases between them. This CDR3 has 15 amino acids. DNA of the CDR3: TGTGCCAGCAGCCCCAGGACAGATCTTACCGGGGAGCTGTTTTTT. Translated, it gives CASSPRTDLTGELFF.

The rearrangement uses TRBV5-4 and TRBJ2-3, with D perhaps TRBD1 (6 bases). Germline assignment: CDR1 SGHNT and CDR2 YYREEE (reference sequence). Trimming took 3 bases from V and 2 from J, leaving 13 bases between them. This CDR3 is 15 amino acids long. CDR3 residues: CASSSGTGHTDTQYF. The CDR3 nucleotides are TGTGCCAGCAGCTCCGGGACGGGACACACAGATACGCAGTATTTT.

The chain joins TRBV11-3 to TRBJ2-7; D is perhaps TRBD1 (6 bases). This CDR3 contains 15 residues. Trimming stripped 5 bases from V and 0 bases from J, with 14 bases between. In germline, CDR1 is SGHNT, CDR2 YENEEA. CDR3 in amino acids: CASSRITGSSYEQYF. The DNA for the CDR3 is TGTGCCAGCAGCCGAATCACAGGGAGCTCCTACGAGCAGTACTTC.

In this sample, this clone turned up a few times. The chain carries TRBV7-9 and TRBJ1-1; perhaps TRBD1 as D (5 bases). This CDR3 has 13 residues. Germline CDR1 and CDR2: SEHNR and FQNEAQ (reference sequence). V was pared by 0 bases and J by 11 bases, with 13 bases between. CDR3: CASSLAGWGPAFF. The CDR3 coding sequence is TGTGCCAGCAGCTTAGCAGGTTGGGGCCCGGCTTTCTTT.

This clone occurred once. This chain uses TRBV6-5 with TRBJ2-7; 9 bases match TRBD2. V shed 1 base, J shed 2 bases, and the junction held 3 bases outside the gene matches. Looked up from germline, CDR1 is MNHEY and CDR2 is SVGAGI. The CDR3 spans 15 residues. CDR3 amino acids: CASSYFAGGTYEQYF. The CDR3, as DNA: TGTGCCAGCAGTTACTTCGCGGGAGGGACCTACGAGCAGTACTTC.

The chain employs TRBV19 and TRBJ2-5, with 7 nucleotides matching TRBD2. CDR3 length: 14 residues. V shed 4 bases, J shed 5 bases, and the junction held 7 bases outside the gene matches. Germline lookup yields CDR1 LNHDA and CDR2 SQIVND (reference sequence). The CDR3 DNA reads TGTGCCAGTAGTACGACTAGCAGTGGGGAGACCCAGTACTTC. It specifies CASSTTSSGETQYF.

The J gene is TRBJ2-1, the V gene TRBV2; 7 bases map to TRBD2. V dropped 5 bases and J dropped 0; count of bases not matched to a gene: 1. This CDR3 contains 14 residues. Germline CDR1 is SNHLY and CDR2 is FYNNEI. CDR3 sequence: CASSWTSSYNEQFF. CDR3 in DNA: TGTGCCAGCAGTTGGACTAGCTCCTACAATGAGCAGTTCTTC.

V and J are TRBV28 and TRBJ1-2, with 7 bases that match TRBD1. V shed 9 bases and J 6 bases; nucleotides not matched to a gene: 10. CDR3 length: 13 amino acids. Germline loops: CDR1 MDHEN, CDR2 SYDVKM. CDR3 in amino acids: CASIEGTADGYTF. The CDR3 region has the DNA TGTGCCAGTATAGAAGGGACAGCGGATGGCTACACCTTC.

This chain links TRBV2 with TRBJ2-7; D uncertain. V was trimmed by 6 bases and J by 3 bases, leaving 9 bases between them. CDR1 is SNHLY, CDR2 FYNNEI, per germline. There are 12 residues in the CDR3. The CDR3 reads CASRWSLYEQYF. The CDR3, as DNA: TGTGCCAGCAGGTGGTCACTCTACGAGCAGTACTTC.

This clone was counted between two and nine times. The chain has TRBV5-4 and TRBJ2-2; 9 nucleotides agree with TRBD1. Germline-derived CDR1 and CDR2 are SGHNT and YYREEE (reference sequence). The trim removed 0 bases at V and 7 bases at J, leaving 7 bases unmatched. The CDR3 spans 16 residues. The CDR3 nucleotides read TGTGCCAGCAGCTTGGCTCGGACAGGGGTGGTCGGGGAGCTGTTTTTT. This gives the protein CASSLARTGVVGELFF.

The genes are TRBV10-3 and TRBJ2-2; TRBD2 might be the D (6 bases). Trimming left V 6 bases short and J 0 bases short, with 11 bases between. Germline CDR1 is ENHRY and CDR2 is SYGVKD. The CDR3 is 15 residues long. CDR3 amino acids: CAIRAGQANTGELFF. CDR3 sequence (DNA): TGTGCCATCAGGGCGGGGCAAGCGAACACCGGGGAGCTGTTTTTT.

The chain is built from TRBV6-1 and TRBJ2-3, with 9 bases aligning to TRBD2. Germline assignment: CDR1 MNHNS and CDR2 SASEGT. The CDR3 sequence is 13 residues long. Trimming at V came to 6 bases and at J to 10 bases, leaving 8 bases not matched to a gene. The CDR3 here is CASRGTSLRSQYF. The DNA of the CDR3 is TGTGCCAGCAGAGGGACTAGCCTACGGTCGCAGTATTTT.

The V and J genes are TRBV11-2 and TRBJ2-3; D ambiguous. CDR3 length: 15 amino acids. V was clipped by 4 bases and J by 0 bases, with 11 bases between them. Germline V gives CDR1 SGHAT, CDR2 FQNNGV. The CDR3 sequence: CASSSRPTSTDTQYF. CDR3 DNA: TGTGCCAGCAGCTCCCGCCCGACTAGCACAGATACGCAGTATTTT.

This rearrangement joins TRBV6-4 to TRBJ2-2, with D hard to call. Germline V gives CDR1 MRHNA, CDR2 SNTAGT. CDR3 length: 14 amino acids. V lost 6 bases and J lost 4, with 12 bases in between. CDR3 sequence (DNA): TGTGCCAGCAGCTTAGCTCCCGTCACCGGGGAGCTGTTTTTT. As protein: CASSLAPVTGELFF.

This clone was found a few times. The chain joins TRBV18 to TRBJ2-7, with TRBD1 identical over 7 bases. This CDR3 spans 14 amino acids. Trimming at V came to 3 bases and at J to 6 bases, leaving 8 bases not matched to a gene. Germline CDR1 and CDR2: KGHSH and LQKENI. Here the CDR3 reads CASSPNVQGVEQYF. The CDR3 bases are TGTGCCAGCTCACCCAACGTGCAGGGGGTCGAGCAGTACTTC. Full variable domain (outside the CDR3, taken from reference TRBV18 and TRBJ2-7): NAGVMQNPRHLVRRRGQEARLRCSPMKGHSHVYWYRQLPEEGLKFMVYLQKENIIDESGMPKERFSAEFPKEGPSILRIQQVVRGDSAAYFCASSPNVQGVEQYFGPGTRLTVT.

The chain links TRBV2 to TRBJ2-5, with 13 positions matching TRBD2. V was clipped by 8 bases and J by 10 bases; unmatched bases: 10. The germline V gene encodes CDR1 SNHLY and CDR2 FYNNEI. There are 14 residues in the CDR3. The CDR3 sequence: CASLRSLAGGGQYF. The DNA for the CDR3 is TGTGCCAGCTTAAGGTCACTAGCGGGGGGGGGCCAGTACTTC.

The chain carries TRBV7-9 and TRBJ1-3; no firm D call. This CDR3 is 14 amino acids long. Trimming stripped 5 bases from V and 0 bases from J, with 8 bases between. Germline V lookup: CDR1 SEHNR, CDR2 FQNEAQ (reference sequence). CDR3 amino acids: CASSHSPSGNTIYF. CDR3 nucleotides: TGTGCCAGCAGCCACAGTCCCTCTGGAAACACCATATATTTT.

The gene calls are TRBV5-4 and TRBJ2-1; D is possibly TRBD1 (5 bases). V shed 5 bases and J shed 4 bases, with 10 bases lying between them. The CDR3 is 13 residues long. Germline values: CDR1 SGHNT, CDR2 YYREEE (reference sequence). The CDR3 loop reads CASRTDKYNEQFF. CDR3 nucleotide sequence: TGTGCCAGCAGAACGGACAAGTACAATGAGCAGTTCTTC.

This chain links TRBV4-2 with TRBJ2-2, with D perhaps matching TRBD1 (5 bases). Germline V gene lookup returns CDR1 LGHNA and CDR2 YNFKEQ. The CDR3 contains 14 residues. The V gene lost 0 bases and the J gene lost 7 bases, with 9 bases spanning the gap. The CDR3 protein is CASSQDPDSGELFF. CDR3 sequence (DNA): TGTGCCAGCAGCCAAGACCCTGACAGCGGGGAGCTGTTTTTT.

This clone was counted only a few times. The gene calls are TRBV6-1 and TRBJ1-2; the D is unclear. Germline values: CDR1 MNHNS, CDR2 SASEGT. This CDR3 has 11 amino acids. Trimming removed 3 bases at V and 8 bases at J, with 7 bases between. The CDR3 DNA follows: TGTGCCAGCAGTGACAGTGGCGGCTACACCTTC. Its protein is CASSDSGGYTF.

V gene TRBV19 combines with J gene TRBJ2-5; D ambiguous. The germline gives CDR1 LNHDA, CDR2 SQIVND (reference sequence). The CDR3 spans 11 residues. The ends were cut back, 6 bases at V and 3 bases at J, with 5 bases in the middle. DNA of the CDR3: TGTGCCAGTAGAGGAGAAGAGACCCAGTACTTC. Its protein is CASRGEETQYF. Variable domain in full (rest from reference TRBV19 and TRBJ2-5): DGGITQSPKYLFRKEGQNVTLSCEQNLNHDAMYWYRQDPGQGLRLIYYSQIVNDFQKGDIAEGYSVSREKKESFPLTVTSAQKNPTAFYLCASRGEETQYFGPGTRLLVL.

The chain couples TRBV5-4 to TRBJ1-4; 7 bases fit TRBD1. The ends lost 4 bases at V and 4 bases at J; junction bases unmatched: 7. CDR3 length: 15 amino acids. Germline loops: CDR1 SGHNT, CDR2 YYREEE (reference sequence). In nucleotides, the CDR3 is TGTGCCAGCAGCCAAACAGGGGCTTATAATGAAAAACTGTTTTTT. This encodes CASSQTGAYNEKLFF.

The rearrangement joins TRBV7-2 to TRBJ2-1; no definite D call. Deletions cut 2 bases from V and 0 bases from J, with 14 bases between. The CDR3 is 17 residues long. Germline CDR1 reads SGHTA; CDR2 reads FQGNSA. The CDR3 nucleotides read TGTGCCAGCAGCTTATACCCCCCTCCTAGCTCCTACAATGAGCAGTTCTTC. It specifies CASSLYPPPSSYNEQFF.

The CDR3 coding sequence is TGCAGTGCTAGTAGCGGCTATGCCTACGAGCAGTACTTC. It specifies CSASSGYAYEQYF. The chain is built from TRBV20-1 and TRBJ2-7, with D possibly TRBD2 on 6 matching bases. Germline CDR1 DFQATT, CDR2 SNEGSKA (reference sequence). V was trimmed by 3 bases and J by 2 bases, leaving 11 bases between them. The CDR3 length is 13 residues.

This clone showed up many times. The genes are TRBV7-9 and TRBJ2-2, with D hard to call. This CDR3 has 15 amino acids. The germline V and J ends were trimmed by 5 bases and 2 bases, with 12 bases remaining between them. Per germline, CDR1 SEHNR and CDR2 FQNEAQ (reference sequence). CDR3 sequence (DNA): TGTGCCAGCAGCGGCTATTCGGGTAACACCGGGGAGCTGTTTTTT. Protein: CASSGYSGNTGELFF.

The V call is TRBV6-5, the J call TRBJ2-2; maybe TRBD2 (6 bases). Trimming took off 6 bases at V and 6 bases at J, with 17 bases between the two ends. The germline gives CDR1 MNHEY, CDR2 SVGAGI. This CDR3 is built from 15 residues. The CDR3 nucleotides read TGTGCCAGCAGCCTACCCGGGACTTTTCCCGGGGAGCTGTTTTTT. Protein sequence: CASSLPGTFPGELFF.

The genes are TRBV11-2 and TRBJ2-7; no definite D call. This CDR3 contains 14 residues. V shed 5 bases and J shed 1 base, with 12 bases lying between them. CDR1 SGHAT and CDR2 FQNNGV come from the germline V gene. This CDR3 is CASSKRLGSYEQYF. The CDR3 DNA reads as TGTGCCAGCAGCAAGAGGCTCGGGTCCTACGAGCAGTACTTC.

The rearrangement uses TRBV29-1 and TRBJ1-3; D is undetermined. V dropped 2 bases and J dropped 0 bases, with 5 bases sitting between them. This CDR3 is 13 amino acids long. Germline V gene lookup returns CDR1 SQVTM and CDR2 ANQGSEA. CDR3 DNA sequence: TGCAGCGTTGAACCCAACTCTGGAAACACCATATATTTT. This gives the protein CSVEPNSGNTIYF.